These 10 T cell receptor beta chains share one sample of origin, sequenced in a study of a mutant IDH1 vaccine in newly diagnosed glioma. Assay used: immunoSEQ multiplex PCR; TCRdb lists only in-frame clones, some missing. The data show tens of thousands of clones, roughly 79% seen once. The antigens of these receptors remain unknown. Regarding time point: week 35, safety follow-up. Doses comprised 300 ug of mutant IDH1 20-mer peptide each, plus topical imiquimod. The sample in question was PBMCs, obtained from a glioma patient whose treatment included an IDH1 peptide vaccine. These receptors originate from a woman aged 40 to 50 with glioma. Some clones in this sample may be carry-over from other donors' samples.

This chain links TRBV27 with TRBJ2-3; 8 nucleotides agree with TRBD2. The CDR3 contains 16 residues. V gave up 2 bases and J gave up 2 bases; unmatched junction bases: 6. Germline lookup yields CDR1 MNHEY and CDR2 SMNVEV (reference sequence). As DNA, the CDR3 is TGTGCCAGCAGTTTACTCAGCGGGAGACCCACAGATACGCAGTATTTT. It codes for CASSLLSGRPTDTQYF.

The chain recombines TRBV7-2 with TRBJ1-3, with D hard to call. Germline CDR1 is SGHTA and CDR2 is FQGNSA. The V end was cut by 1 base, the J end by 1 base, with 11 bases between. CDR3 size: 16 residues. The CDR3 region has the DNA TGTGCCAGCAGCTTAGTGTTAGGGATTTCTGGAAACACCATATATTTT. As protein: CASSLVLGISGNTIYF.

This clone has just one count. The rearrangement links TRBV18 to TRBJ1-5; no clear D. CDR1 is KGHSH, CDR2 LQKENI, per germline. The CDR3 contains 17 residues. Between the trimmed V and J ends, which lost 2 bases and 4 bases, there was a span of 18 bases. CDR3 nucleotides: TGTGCCAGCTCACCAATCCCGGCGACGCAGGAGAATCAGCCCCAGCATTTT. It translates to CASSPIPATQENQPQHF.

The V gene is TRBV10-3, the J gene TRBJ1-1, with D maybe TRBD1 (5 bases). CDR3 length equals 15 residues. V lost 7 bases and J 1 base, leaving 16 bases between the germline ends. Per the germline V gene, CDR1 is ENHRY and CDR2 is SYGVKD. This CDR3 is CAIKKDPRGNTEAFF. CDR3 nucleotide sequence: TGTGCCATCAAAAAAGACCCTAGGGGGAACACTGAAGCTTTCTTT.

This clone was detected a few times. The genes are TRBV6-1 and TRBJ2-7, with TRBD2 as a possible D gene (6 bases). The CDR3 loop spans 15 amino acids. CDR1 and CDR2 from the germline V gene are MNHNS and SASEGT. V lost 0 bases and J lost 2, with 11 bases in between. The CDR3 DNA follows: TGTGCCAGCAGTGAAGCGCTCGGGAGCACCTACGAGCAGTACTTC. Encoded protein: CASSEALGSTYEQYF.

The chain joins TRBV4-2 to TRBJ2-2; TRBD1 matches 9 bases. The germline V gene encodes CDR1 LGHNA and CDR2 YNFKEQ. V lost 5 bases, J lost 5 bases, and 6 bases stayed unmatched. This CDR3 region has 15 residues. CDR3 nucleotide sequence: TGTGCCAGCAGCTTAGGGACAGGGCTAACCGGGGAGCTGTTTTTT. It encodes CASSLGTGLTGELFF.

V gene TRBV6-5 combines with J gene TRBJ2-1; TRBD2 agrees at 8 bases. V lost 6 bases and J lost 8; bases outside the gene matches: 12. CDR1 and CDR2 (germline): MNHEY, SVGAGI. There are 15 residues in the CDR3. CDR3 nucleotides: TGTGCCAGCAGCCTATCGGGACTAGTCCGAGATGAGCAGTTCTTC. Protein: CASSLSGLVRDEQFF.

The chain carries TRBV9 and TRBJ2-1; a weak D match, TRBD1 (6 bases). Trimming removed 0 bases from V and 0 bases from J, with 19 bases in between. The CDR3 is 19 amino acids. The germline V gene encodes CDR1 SGDLS and CDR2 YYNGEE. The CDR3 coding sequence is TGTGCCAGCAGCGTAGGTGGGGGCGGCAGATATATCTCCTACAATGAGCAGTTCTTC. This encodes CASSVGGGGRYISYNEQFF.

With regard to this clone: A read error may account for a junction end that differs from germline. J is TRBJ2-7 and V is TRBV27, with TRBD2 matching over 14 bases. The CDR3 is 14 amino acids. Germline V gene sequence: CDR1 MNHEY, CDR2 SMNVEV (reference sequence). The CDR3 sequence: CASQTSGRAYEQYF. The DNA for the CDR3 is TGTGCCAGCCAGACTAGCGGGAGGGCCTATGAGCAGTACTTC.

The chain combines TRBV9 with TRBJ1-4, with TRBD1 identical over 8 bases. Germline loops: CDR1 SGDLS, CDR2 YYNGEE. There are 14 residues in the CDR3. J gave up 5 bases and V 4 bases, and 4 bases lay outside the gene matches. The CDR3 here is CASSYRDRNEKLFF. CDR3 DNA sequence: TGTGCCAGCAGCTACCGGGACAGGAATGAAAAACTGTTTTTT.